The present T cell receptor beta chain was sequenced within a study of identical twins. This clonotype has a handful of counts. Template switching added a universal primer binding site, and final cDNA carried unique molecular identifiers. TCRdb re-derived calls from the 5' RACE reads in MiXCR, one entry per CDR3 protein. The top ten clones hold 1.6% of a sample with some 630,000 distinct CDR3 sequences, roughly 7.2% of them seen once. This CDR3 region has 15 residues. The ends were cut back, 3 bases at V and 5 bases at J, with 16 bases in the middle. The same sample was also studied in work on yellow fever vaccine responses in identical twins.

This chain uses TRBV12-3 or TRBV12-4 with TRBJ1-1; D remains ambiguous. The sample was PBMCs. The clonotype was recovered from a woman aged 18-29 years in good health. CDR3 in amino acids: CASSLGSGGRTEAFF. DNA of the CDR3: TGTGCCAGCAGTTTGGGCTCAGGTGGAAGGACTGAAGCTTTCTTT.